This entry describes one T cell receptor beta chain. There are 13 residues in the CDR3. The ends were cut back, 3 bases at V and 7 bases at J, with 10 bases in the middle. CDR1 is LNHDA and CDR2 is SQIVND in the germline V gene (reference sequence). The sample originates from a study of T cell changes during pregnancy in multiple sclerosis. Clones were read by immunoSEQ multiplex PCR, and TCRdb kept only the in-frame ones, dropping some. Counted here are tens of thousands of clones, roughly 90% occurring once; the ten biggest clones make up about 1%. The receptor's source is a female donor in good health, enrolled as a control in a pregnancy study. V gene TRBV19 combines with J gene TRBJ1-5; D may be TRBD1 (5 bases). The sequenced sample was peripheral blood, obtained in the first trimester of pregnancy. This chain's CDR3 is CASSIGALQPQHF. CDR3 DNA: TGTGCCAGTAGTATTGGGGCACTCCAGCCCCAGCATTTT.